A single sample gave rise to the 2 T cell receptor beta chains below, sequenced in a study of cytomegalovirus exposure and HLA in healthy donors. The study ran its PCR with 60 Vbeta and 13 Jbeta primers. TCRdb keeps only in-frame clones here, not all; method: immunoSEQ multiplex PCR. The data contain around 150,000 clones, around 86% of them singletons. Sequenced input: PBMCs. All receptors derive from a human donor in good health.

This clone was observed a handful of times. This rearrangement joins TRBV4-3 to TRBJ2-3; perhaps TRBD2 as D (6 bases). The ends were cut back, 3 bases at V and 1 base at J, with 8 bases in the middle. CDR1 is LGHNA, CDR2 YSLEER, per germline. This CDR3 comprises 14 residues. The DNA of the CDR3 is TGCGCCAGCAGCCACTCGGGGGGCACAGATACGCAGTATTTT. Its protein product is CASSHSGGTDTQYF.

V is TRBV7-9 and J is TRBJ1-1; D gene ambiguous. The V end was cut by 0 bases, the J end by 1 base, with 18 bases between. This CDR3 is built from 18 residues. Germline V gene lookup returns CDR1 SEHNR and CDR2 FQNEAQ (reference sequence). CDR3 nucleotide sequence: TGTGCCAGCAGCTTAGCTTTTCGGGGTCAGGCCCGGAACACTGAAGCTTTCTTT. It codes for CASSLAFRGQARNTEAFF.